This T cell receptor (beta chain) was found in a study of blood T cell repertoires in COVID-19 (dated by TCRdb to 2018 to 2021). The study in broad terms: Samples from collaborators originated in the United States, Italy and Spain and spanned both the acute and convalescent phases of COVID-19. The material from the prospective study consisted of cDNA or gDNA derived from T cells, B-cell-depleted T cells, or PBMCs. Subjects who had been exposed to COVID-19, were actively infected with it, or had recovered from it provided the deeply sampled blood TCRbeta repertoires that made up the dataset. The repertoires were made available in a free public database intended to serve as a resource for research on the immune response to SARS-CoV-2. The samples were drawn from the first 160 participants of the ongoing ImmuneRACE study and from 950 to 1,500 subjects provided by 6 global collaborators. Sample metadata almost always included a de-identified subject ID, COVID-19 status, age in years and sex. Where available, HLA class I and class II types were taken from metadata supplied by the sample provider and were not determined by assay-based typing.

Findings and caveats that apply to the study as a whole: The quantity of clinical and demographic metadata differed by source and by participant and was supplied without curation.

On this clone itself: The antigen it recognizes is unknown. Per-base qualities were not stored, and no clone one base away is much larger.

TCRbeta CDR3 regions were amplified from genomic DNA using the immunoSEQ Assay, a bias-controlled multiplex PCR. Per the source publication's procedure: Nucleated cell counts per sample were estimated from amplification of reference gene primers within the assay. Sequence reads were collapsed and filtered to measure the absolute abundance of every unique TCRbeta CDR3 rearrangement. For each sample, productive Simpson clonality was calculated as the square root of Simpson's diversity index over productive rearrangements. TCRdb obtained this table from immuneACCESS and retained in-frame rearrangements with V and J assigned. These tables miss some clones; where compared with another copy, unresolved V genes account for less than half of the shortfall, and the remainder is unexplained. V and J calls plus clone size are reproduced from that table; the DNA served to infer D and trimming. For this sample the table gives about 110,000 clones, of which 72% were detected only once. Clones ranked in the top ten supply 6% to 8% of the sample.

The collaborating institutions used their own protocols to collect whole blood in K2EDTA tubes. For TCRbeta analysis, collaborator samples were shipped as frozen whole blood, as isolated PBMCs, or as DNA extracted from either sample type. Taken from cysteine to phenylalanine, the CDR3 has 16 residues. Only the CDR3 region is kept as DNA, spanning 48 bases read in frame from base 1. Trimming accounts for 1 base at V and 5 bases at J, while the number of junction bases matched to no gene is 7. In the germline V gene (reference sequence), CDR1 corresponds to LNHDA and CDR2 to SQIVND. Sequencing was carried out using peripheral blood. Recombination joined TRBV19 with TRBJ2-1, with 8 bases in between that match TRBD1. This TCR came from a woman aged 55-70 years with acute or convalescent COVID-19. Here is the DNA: TGTGCCAGTAGTATAGCCTCGCGACAGGGGAACAATGAGCAGTTCTTC. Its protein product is CASSIASRQGNNEQFF.